This T cell receptor (beta chain) was sequenced during a study of T-cell reconstitution after alpha-beta-depleted transplantation in children. Study-wide results and caveats: Some patients' high day-60 TCRbeta diversity was traced to surviving recipient T cells and thymic progenitors. Counts and diversity of T cells one year after transplant came mostly from newly produced T cells. Where alpha-beta T cells came from about two months after transplant was reportedly several hundred expanded graft clones.

This clonotype has just one count. The antigen is unknown. Unique molecular identifiers were used to barcode this TCRbeta library. TCRdb independently ran MiXCR on the PCR reads; one entry per CDR3 protein. The data contain 200,000 to 250,000 distinct CDR3 sequences, under 13% of them singletons. CDR3 length: 14 residues. Losses at the gene ends were 8 bases for V and 2 bases for J; bases not matched to a gene: 6. The germline gives CDR1 KGHSH, CDR2 LQKENI. This rearrangement joins TRBV18 to TRBJ2-7; TRBD1 matches 10 bases. Sequenced here: PBMCs, sampled before TCRalphabeta/CD19-depleted stem cell transplant. The sequence was collected from a child younger than two with acute myeloid leukemia, due to receive a stem cell transplant. CDR3 in DNA: TGTGCCAGCGGAAACGGACAGGGGGCCTACGAGCAGTACTTC. Translated: CASGNGQGAYEQYF. Complete variable domain (other parts from reference TRBV18 and TRBJ2-7): NAGVMQNPRHLVRRRGQEARLRCSPMKGHSHVYWYRQLPEEGLKFMVYLQKENIIDESGMPKERFSAEFPKEGPSILRIQQVVRGDSAAYFCASGNGQGAYEQYFGPGTRLTVT.